The 9 T cell receptor beta chains below were found in one sample sequenced in a study of blood T cells in healthy people across ages. Sample-barcoded 5' priming and a J-beta primer mix drove a second PCR of roughly 7 to 11 cycles. In TCRdb, the 5' RACE reads were re-called with MiXCR into one record per CDR3 protein. The table lists some 550,000 distinct CDR3 sequences, around 48% of them singletons, with 20% to 25% in the top ten. Specimen: blood. The receptors originated from a man of 80 years or more in good health.

The rearrangement joins TRBV6-6 to TRBJ2-2; maybe TRBD2 (5 bases). The germline gives CDR1 MNHNY, CDR2 SVGAGI (reference sequence). Trimming took 2 bases from V and 4 from J, leaving 11 bases between them. CDR3 length: 15 residues. In nucleotides, the CDR3 is TGTGCCAGCAGTTACGGTCCCGGACTCACCGGGGAGCTGTTTTTT. This encodes CASSYGPGLTGELFF.

The chain couples TRBV6-5 to TRBJ2-5, with D perhaps TRBD2 (6 bases). The germline gives CDR1 MNHEY, CDR2 SVGAGI. V was trimmed by 6 bases and J by 0 bases, leaving 11 bases between them. The CDR3 consists of 14 residues. The CDR3 region has the DNA TGTGCCAGCAGGGCCCGGGACTACCAAGAGACCCAGTACTTC. The encoded protein is CASRARDYQETQYF.

J is TRBJ2-5 and V is TRBV12-3 or TRBV12-4; D remains ambiguous. The J call could be wrong; TRBJ2-7 is a better fit for the DNA end. The CDR3 sequence is 12 residues long. CDR3 bases: TGTGCCAGCAGTCCCCTCAACTACGAGCAGTACTTC. This codes for CASSPLNYEQYF.

The rearrangement links TRBV20-1 to TRBJ1-4, with TRBD1 matching 7 bases. V trimming: 6 bases; J trimming: 5 bases; junction bases outside the gene matches: 6. Germline V lookup: CDR1 DFQATT, CDR2 SNEGSKA (reference sequence). This CDR3 spans 13 amino acids. The DNA for the CDR3 is TGCAGTGCCGCGGGACAGCTCAATGAAAAACTGTTTTTT. It translates to CSAAGQLNEKLFF.

This clonotype was recorded a few times. The V gene is TRBV20-1, the J gene TRBJ2-1; D gene unclear. Trimming pared 0 bases from V and 11 bases from J, leaving 11 bases between. The CDR3 sequence is 12 residues long. Germline CDR1 is DFQATT and CDR2 is SNEGSKA (reference sequence). Here the CDR3 reads CSAREAGPQQFF. The CDR3 DNA follows: TGCAGTGCTAGAGAGGCCGGGCCCCAGCAGTTCTTC.

This clonotype showed up many times. V usage is TRBV6-1 and J usage is TRBJ2-3; 12 nucleotides match TRBD2. From germline, CDR1 is MNHNS and CDR2 SASEGT. Trimming took 4 bases from V and 1 from J; bases not matched to a gene: 3. The CDR3 spans 16 residues. In DNA form, the CDR3 reads TGTGCCAGCAGTGCACTAGCGGGGGGCCGCACAGATACGCAGTATTTT. This sequence encodes CASSALAGGRTDTQYF.

Concerning this clonotype itself: With a much larger clone just one base away, this may be a read error. The genes are TRBV20-1 and TRBJ2-5, with TRBD2 as a possible D gene (6 bases). Germline values: CDR1 DFQATT, CDR2 SNEGSKA (reference sequence). The CDR3 covers 14 residues. V was clipped by 3 bases and J by 11 bases, with 22 bases between them. CDR3 sequence reads: CSASPPGVLNEQYF. For the CDR3, the DNA is TGCAGTGCTAGCCCCCCGGGGGTGTTAAATGAGCAGTACTTC.

The chain uses TRBV20-1 and TRBJ1-1, with TRBD1 matching over 7 bases. This CDR3 region has 16 residues. The V gene end was trimmed by 5 bases and the J gene end by 0 bases; junction bases not matched to a gene: 12. Germline loops: CDR1 DFQATT, CDR2 SNEGSKA (reference sequence). The CDR3 DNA sequence: TGCAGTGCTCCCCGGGACAGCCCACGTATGAACACTGAAGCTTTCTTT. This encodes CSAPRDSPRMNTEAFF.

The gene calls are TRBV5-1 and TRBJ2-6; D ambiguous. The CDR3 is 16 residues long. Deletions cut 2 bases from V and 0 bases from J, with 9 bases between. Germline values: CDR1 SGHRS, CDR2 YFSETQ. The CDR3 DNA is TGCGCCAGCAGCTTTGGCCCCAACTCTGGGGCCAACGTCCTGACTTTC. It codes for CASSFGPNSGANVLTF.